In this sample, the clone carrying this T cell receptor beta chain turned up a few times. The PCR was carried out with 60 Vbeta primers and 13 Jbeta primers. TCRdb's copy holds only in-frame clones and misses some; the assay was immunoSEQ multiplex PCR. Of about 190,000 clones in the sample, around 75% were seen once. These data come from a study of cytomegalovirus exposure and HLA in healthy donors. Study details: Early on, a data release was issued that held some 91 million unique TCRs from HLA-typed donors.

Sequencing was carried out using PBMCs. This receptor was taken from a woman between 25 and 40 years old in good health and CMV-seropositive.

CDR3 region: CAGTRVAPQGPQHF. The DNA for the CDR3 is TGTGCCGGAACCCGGGTGGCCCCGCAGGGTCCCCAGCATTTT. The V call is TRBV27, the J call TRBJ1-5; maybe TRBD1 (5 bases). Germline V lookup: CDR1 MNHEY, CDR2 SMNVEV (reference sequence). The CDR3 sequence is 14 residues long. Trimming stripped 11 bases from V and 10 bases from J, with 24 bases between.